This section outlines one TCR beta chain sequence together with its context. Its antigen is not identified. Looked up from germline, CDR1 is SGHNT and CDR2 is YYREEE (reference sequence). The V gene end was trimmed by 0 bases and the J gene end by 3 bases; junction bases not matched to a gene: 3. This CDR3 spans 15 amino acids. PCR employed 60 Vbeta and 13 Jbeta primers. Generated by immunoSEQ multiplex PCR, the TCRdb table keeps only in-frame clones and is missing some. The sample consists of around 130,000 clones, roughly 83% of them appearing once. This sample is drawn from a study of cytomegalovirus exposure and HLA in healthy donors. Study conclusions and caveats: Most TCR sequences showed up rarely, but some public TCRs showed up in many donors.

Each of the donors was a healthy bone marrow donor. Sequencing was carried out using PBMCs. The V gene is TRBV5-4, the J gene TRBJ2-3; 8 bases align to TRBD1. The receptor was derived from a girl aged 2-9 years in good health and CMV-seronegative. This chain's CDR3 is CASSLGQGMTDTQYF. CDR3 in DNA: TGTGCCAGCAGCTTGGGACAGGGGATGACAGATACGCAGTATTTT.